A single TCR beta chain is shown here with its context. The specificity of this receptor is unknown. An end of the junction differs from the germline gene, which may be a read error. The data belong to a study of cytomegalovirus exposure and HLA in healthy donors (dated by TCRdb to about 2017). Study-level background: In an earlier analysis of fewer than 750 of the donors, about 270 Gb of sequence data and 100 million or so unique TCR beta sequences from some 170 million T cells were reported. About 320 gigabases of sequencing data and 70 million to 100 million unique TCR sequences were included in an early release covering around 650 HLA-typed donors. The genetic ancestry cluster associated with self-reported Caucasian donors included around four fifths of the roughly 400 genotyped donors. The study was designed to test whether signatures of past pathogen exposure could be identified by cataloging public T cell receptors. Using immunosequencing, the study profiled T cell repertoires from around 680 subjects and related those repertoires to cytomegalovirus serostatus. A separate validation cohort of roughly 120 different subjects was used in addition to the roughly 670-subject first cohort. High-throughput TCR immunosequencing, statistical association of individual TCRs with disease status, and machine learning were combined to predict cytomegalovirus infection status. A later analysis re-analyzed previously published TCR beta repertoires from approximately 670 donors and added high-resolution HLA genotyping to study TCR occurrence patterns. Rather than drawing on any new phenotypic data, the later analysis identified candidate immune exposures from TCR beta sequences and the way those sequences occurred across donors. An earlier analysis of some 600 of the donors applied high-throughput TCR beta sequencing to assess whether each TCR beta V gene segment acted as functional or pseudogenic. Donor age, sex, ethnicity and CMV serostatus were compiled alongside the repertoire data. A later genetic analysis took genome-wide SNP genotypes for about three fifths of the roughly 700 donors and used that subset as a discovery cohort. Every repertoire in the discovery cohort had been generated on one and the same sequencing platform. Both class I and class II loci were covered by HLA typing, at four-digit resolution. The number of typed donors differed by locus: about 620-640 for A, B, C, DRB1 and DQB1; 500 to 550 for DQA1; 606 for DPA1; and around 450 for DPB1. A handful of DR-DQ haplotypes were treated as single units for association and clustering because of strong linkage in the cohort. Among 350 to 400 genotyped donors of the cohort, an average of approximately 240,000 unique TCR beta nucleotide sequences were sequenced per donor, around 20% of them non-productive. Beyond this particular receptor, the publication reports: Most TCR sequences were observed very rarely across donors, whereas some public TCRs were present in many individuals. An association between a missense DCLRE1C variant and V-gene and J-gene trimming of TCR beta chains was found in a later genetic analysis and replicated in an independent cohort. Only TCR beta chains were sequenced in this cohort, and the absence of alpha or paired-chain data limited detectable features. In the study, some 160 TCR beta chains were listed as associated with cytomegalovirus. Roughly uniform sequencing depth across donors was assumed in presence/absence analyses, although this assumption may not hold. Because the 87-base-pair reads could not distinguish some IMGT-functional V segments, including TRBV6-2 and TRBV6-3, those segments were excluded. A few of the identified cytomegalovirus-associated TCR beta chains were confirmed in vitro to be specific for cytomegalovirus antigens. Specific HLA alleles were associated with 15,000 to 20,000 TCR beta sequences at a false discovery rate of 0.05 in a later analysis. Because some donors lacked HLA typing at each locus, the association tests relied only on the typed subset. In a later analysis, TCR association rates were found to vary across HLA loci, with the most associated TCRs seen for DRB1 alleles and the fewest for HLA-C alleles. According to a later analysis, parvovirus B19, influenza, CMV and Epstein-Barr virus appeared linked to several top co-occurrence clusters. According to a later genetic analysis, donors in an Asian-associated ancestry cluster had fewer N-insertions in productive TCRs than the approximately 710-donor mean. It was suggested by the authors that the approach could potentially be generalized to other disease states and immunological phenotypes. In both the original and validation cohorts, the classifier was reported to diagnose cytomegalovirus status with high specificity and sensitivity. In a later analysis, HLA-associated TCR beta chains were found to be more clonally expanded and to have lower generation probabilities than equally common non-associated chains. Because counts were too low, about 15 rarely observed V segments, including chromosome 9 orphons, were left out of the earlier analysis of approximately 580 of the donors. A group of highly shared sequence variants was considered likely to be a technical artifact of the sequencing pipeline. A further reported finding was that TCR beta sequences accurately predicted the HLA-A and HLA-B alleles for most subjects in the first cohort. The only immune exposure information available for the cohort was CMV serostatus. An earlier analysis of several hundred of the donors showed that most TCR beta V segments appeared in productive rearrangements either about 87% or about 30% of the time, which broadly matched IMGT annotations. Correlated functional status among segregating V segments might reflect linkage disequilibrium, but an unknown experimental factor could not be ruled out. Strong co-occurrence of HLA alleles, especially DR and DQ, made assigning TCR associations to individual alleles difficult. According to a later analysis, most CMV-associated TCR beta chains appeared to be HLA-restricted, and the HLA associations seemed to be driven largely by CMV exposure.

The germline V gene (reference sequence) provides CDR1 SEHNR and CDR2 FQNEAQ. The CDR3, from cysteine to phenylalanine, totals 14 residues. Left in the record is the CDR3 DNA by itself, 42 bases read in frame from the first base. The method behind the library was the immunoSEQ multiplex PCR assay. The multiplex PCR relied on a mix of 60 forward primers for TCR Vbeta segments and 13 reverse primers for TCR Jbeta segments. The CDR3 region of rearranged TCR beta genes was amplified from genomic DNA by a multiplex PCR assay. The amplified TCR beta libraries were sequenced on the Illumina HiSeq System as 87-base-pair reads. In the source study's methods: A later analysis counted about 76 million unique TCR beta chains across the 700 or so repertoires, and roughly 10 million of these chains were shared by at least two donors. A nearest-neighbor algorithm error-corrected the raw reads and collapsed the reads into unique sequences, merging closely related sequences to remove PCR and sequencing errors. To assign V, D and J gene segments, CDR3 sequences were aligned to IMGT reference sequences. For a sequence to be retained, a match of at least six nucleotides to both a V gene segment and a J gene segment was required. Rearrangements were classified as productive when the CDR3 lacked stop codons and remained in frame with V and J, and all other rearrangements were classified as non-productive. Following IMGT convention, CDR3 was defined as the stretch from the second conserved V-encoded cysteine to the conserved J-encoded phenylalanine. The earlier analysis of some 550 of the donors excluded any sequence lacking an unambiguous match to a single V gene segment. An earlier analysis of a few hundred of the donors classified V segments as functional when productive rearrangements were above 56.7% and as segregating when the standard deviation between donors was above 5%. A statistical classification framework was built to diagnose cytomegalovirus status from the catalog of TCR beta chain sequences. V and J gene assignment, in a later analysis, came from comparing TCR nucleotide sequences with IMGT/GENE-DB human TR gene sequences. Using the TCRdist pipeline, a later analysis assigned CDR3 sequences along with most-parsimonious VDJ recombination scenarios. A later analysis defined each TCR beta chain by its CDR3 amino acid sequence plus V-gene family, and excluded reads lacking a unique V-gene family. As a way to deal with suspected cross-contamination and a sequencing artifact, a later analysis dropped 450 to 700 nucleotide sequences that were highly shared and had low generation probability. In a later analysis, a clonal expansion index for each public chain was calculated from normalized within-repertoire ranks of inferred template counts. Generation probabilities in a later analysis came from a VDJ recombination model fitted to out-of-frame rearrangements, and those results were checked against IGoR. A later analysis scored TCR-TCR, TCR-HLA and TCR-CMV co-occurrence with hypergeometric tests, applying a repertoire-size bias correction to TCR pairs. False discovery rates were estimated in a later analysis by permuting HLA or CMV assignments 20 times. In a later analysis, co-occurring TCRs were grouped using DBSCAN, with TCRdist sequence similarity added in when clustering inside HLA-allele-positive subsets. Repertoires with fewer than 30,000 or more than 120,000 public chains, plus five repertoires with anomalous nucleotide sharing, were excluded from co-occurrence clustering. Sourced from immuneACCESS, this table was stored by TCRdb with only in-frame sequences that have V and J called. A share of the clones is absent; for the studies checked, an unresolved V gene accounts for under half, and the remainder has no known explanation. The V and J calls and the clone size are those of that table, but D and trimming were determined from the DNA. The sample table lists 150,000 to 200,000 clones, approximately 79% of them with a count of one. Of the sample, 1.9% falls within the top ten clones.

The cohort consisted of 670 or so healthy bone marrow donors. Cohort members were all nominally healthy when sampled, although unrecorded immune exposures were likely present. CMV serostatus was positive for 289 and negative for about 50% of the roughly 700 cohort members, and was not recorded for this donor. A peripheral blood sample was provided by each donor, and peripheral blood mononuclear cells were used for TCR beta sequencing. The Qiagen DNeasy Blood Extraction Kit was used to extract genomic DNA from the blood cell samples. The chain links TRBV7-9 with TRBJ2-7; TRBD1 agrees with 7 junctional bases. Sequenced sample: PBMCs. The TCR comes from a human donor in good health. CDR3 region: CASSVARDSDEQYF. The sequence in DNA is TGTGCCAGCAGCGTAGCCCGGGACAGCGACGAGCAGTACTTC. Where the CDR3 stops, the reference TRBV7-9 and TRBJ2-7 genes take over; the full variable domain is DTGVSQNPRHKITKRGQNVTFRCDPISEHNRLYWYRQTLGQGPEFLTYFQNEAQLEKSRLLSDRFSAERPKGSFSTLEIQRTEQGDSAMYLCASSVARDSDEQYFGPGTRLTVT.